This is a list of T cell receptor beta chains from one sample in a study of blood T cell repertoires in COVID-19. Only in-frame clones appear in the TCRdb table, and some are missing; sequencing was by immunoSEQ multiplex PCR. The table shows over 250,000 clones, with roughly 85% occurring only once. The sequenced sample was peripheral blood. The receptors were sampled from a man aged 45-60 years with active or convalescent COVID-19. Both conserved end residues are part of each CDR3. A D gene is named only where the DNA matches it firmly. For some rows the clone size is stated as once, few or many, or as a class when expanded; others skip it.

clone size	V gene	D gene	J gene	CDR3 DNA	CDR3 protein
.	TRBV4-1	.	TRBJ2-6	TGCGCCAGCAGCCAAGACCGTTCGGTTTGGGCCAACGTCCTGACTTTC	CASSQDRSVWANVLTF
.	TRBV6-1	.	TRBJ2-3	TGTGCCAGCAGTGAAGCGCTTCTAGTGGTTACAGATACGCAGTATTTT	CASSEALLVVTDTQYF
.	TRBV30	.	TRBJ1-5	TGTGCCTGGAGTGTACGGGGGGCTGGAAACAATCAGCCCCAGCATTTT	CAWSVRGAGNNQPQHF
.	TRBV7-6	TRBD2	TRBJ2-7	TGTGCCAGCAGCTTATTAGTTGCGGGAGGGCCGCGGGAGCAGTACTTC	CASSLLVAGGPREQYF
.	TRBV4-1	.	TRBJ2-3	TGCGCCAGCAGCCGAAGTTCCCGGGGAATGACAGATACGCAGTATTTT	CASSRSSRGMTDTQYF
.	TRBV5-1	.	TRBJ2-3	TGCGCCAGCAGCGGAGGAAGCAGTACCCTCACAGATACGCAGTATTTT	CASSGGSSTLTDTQYF
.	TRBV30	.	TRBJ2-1	TGTGCCTGGGAGGTAGGGGTGGCGCAGTTCTTC	CAWEVGVAQFF
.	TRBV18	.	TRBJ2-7	TGTGCCAGCTCACCAGGCAGTTACTACGAGCAGTACTTC	CASSPGSYYEQYF
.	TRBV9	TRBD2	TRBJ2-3	TGTGCCAGCAGCGTAGATGTTATGGCGGGAGCGCTTTCAGATACGCAGTATTTT	CASSVDVMAGALSDTQYF
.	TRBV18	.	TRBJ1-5	TGTGCCAGCTCACCTGGGGGGAGTCAGCCCCAGCATTTT	CASSPGGSQPQHF
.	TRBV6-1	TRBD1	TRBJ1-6	TGTGCCAGCAGCGAACAGGGGGCTCCTCGGAATTCACCCCTCCACTTT	CASSEQGAPRNSPLHF
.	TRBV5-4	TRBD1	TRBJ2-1	TGTGCCAGCAGGTTGGACAGGGGGACCCACAATGAGCAGTTCTTC	CASRLDRGTHNEQFF
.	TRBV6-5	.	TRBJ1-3	TGTGCCAGCAGTTACTCGGGGCCTGGGTCTGGAAACACCATATATTTT	CASSYSGPGSGNTIYF
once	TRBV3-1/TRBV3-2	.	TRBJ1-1	TGTGCCAGCAGCTTTGCGGGGGGGCGCGGCACTGAAGCTTTCTTT	CASSFAGGRGTEAFF
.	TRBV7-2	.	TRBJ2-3	TGTGCCAGCAGCTTAAACTTCGAGAGAATGCAGTATTTT	CASSLNFERMQYF
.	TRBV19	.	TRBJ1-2	TGTGCCAGTAGTATGGGGGAGGCGGACTATGGCTACACCTTC	CASSMGEADYGYTF
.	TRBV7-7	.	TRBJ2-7	TGTGCCAGCAGCTTAGCGCCCGGGGCCTACGAGCAGTACTTC	CASSLAPGAYEQYF
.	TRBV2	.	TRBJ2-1	TGTGCCAGCAGTGGGACGGAGGGATTCTTC	CASSGTEGFF
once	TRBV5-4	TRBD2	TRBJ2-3	TGTGCCAGCACCTTGGGCCTAGCGGAAAGCACAGATACGCAGTATTTT	CASTLGLAESTDTQYF
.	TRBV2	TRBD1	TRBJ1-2	TGTGCCAGCAGTGAAGCGCCAGGGGGCTATGGCTACACCTTC	CASSEAPGGYGYTF
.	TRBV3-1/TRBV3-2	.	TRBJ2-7	TGTGCCAGCAGCTTACGAGGACAGCGGCGGTACGAGCAGTACTTC	CASSLRGQRRYEQYF
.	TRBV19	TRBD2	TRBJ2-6	TGTGCCAGTAGTTGGGGCGGGGGTCCTGGGGCCAACGTCCTGACTTTC	CASSWGGGPGANVLTF
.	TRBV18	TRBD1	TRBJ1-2	TGTGCCAGCTCACCAGGACGGGACAGTTTATTCTACGGCTACACCTTC	CASSPGRDSLFYGYTF
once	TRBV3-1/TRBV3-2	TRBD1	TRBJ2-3	TGTGCCAGCAGCCAGCGGACAGGACGCACAGATACGCAGTATTTT	CASSQRTGRTDTQYF
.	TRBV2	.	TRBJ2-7	TGTGCCAGCAGTACCCAGGGGAGTGAGCAGTACTTC	CASSTQGSEQYF
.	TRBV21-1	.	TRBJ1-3	TGTGCCAGCAGCAAAACACAGGTTCCACCTTCCTCTGGAAACACCATATATTTT	CASSKTQVPPSSGNTIYF
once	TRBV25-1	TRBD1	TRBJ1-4	TGTGCCAGCAGTGAATACAATAGCAGGGGGCAAAATGAAAAACTGTTTTTT	CASSEYNSRGQNEKLFF
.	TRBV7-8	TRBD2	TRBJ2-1	TGTGCCAGCAGCTTGACGGTGGGGACTAGCGGGAGTAAAGGGATGGGTGAGCAGTTCTTC	CASSLTVGTSGSKGMGEQFF
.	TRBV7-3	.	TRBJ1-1	TGTGCCAGCAGCTTACAGGGGCAGAACACTGAAGCTTTCTTT	CASSLQGQNTEAFF
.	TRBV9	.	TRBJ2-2	TGTGCCAGCAGCGTAGGAGGGTACACCGGGGAGCTGTTTTTT	CASSVGGYTGELFF
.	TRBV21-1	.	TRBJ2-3	TGTGCCAGCAGCAAAATGCTAGCGACAGATACGCAGTATTTT	CASSKMLATDTQYF
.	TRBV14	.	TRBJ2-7	TGTGCCAGCAGCCAACTGGTGTTGGCGGGACGGGAGTCCGAGCAGTACTTC	CASSQLVLAGRESEQYF
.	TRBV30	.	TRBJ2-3	TGTGCCTGGAGTGTACGGCTAGCGAGCACAGATACGCAGTATTTT	CAWSVRLASTDTQYF
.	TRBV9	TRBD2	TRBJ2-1	TGTGCCAGCAGCGTAGGAGCGGGGGCCTCCTACAATGAGCAGTTCTTC	CASSVGAGASYNEQFF
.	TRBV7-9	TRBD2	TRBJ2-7	TGTGCCAGCAGCCCCGGGACTAGCGTATCCTACGAGCAGTACTTC	CASSPGTSVSYEQYF
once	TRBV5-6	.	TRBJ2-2	TGTGCCAGCAGCTTAGTGCAGGCGTCCAACACCGGGGAGCTGTTTTTT	CASSLVQASNTGELFF
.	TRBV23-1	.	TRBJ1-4	TGCGCCAGCAGTCAATCGTTAGCTTCCAATGAAAAACTGTTTTTT	CASSQSLASNEKLFF
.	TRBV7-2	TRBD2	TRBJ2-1	TGTGCCAGCAGCTTAGTGGCTAGCGGGAACAATGAGCAGTTCTTC	CASSLVASGNNEQFF
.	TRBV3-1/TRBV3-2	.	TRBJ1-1	TGTGCCAGCAGCCAAGAACCAGGCTACACTGAAGCTTTCTTT	CASSQEPGYTEAFF
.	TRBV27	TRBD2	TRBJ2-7	TGTGCCAGCAGCCCAAGCGGGAGGCTTTACGAGCAGTACTTC	CASSPSGRLYEQYF
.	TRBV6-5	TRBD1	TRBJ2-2	TGTGCCAGCTCAAAGACAGGGGGTTCTGACGGGGAGCTGTTTTTT	CASSKTGGSDGELFF
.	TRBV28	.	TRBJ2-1	TGTGCCAGCGGGCTAGCAGGGGATGAGCAGTTCTTC	CASGLAGDEQFF